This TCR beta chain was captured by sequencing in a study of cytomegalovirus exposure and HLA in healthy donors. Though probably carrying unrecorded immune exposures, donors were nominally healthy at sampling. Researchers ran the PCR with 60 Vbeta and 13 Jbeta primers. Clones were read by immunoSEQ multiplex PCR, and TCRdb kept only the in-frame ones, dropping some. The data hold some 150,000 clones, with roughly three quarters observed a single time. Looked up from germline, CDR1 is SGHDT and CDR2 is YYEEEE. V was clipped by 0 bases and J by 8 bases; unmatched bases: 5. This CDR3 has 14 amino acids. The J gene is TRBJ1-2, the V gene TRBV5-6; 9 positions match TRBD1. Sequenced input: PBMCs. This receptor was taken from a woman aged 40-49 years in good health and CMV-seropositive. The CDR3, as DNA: TGTGCCAGCAGCTTGGAGGGACAGGGAAAGGGCTACACCTTC. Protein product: CASSLEGQGKGYTF.